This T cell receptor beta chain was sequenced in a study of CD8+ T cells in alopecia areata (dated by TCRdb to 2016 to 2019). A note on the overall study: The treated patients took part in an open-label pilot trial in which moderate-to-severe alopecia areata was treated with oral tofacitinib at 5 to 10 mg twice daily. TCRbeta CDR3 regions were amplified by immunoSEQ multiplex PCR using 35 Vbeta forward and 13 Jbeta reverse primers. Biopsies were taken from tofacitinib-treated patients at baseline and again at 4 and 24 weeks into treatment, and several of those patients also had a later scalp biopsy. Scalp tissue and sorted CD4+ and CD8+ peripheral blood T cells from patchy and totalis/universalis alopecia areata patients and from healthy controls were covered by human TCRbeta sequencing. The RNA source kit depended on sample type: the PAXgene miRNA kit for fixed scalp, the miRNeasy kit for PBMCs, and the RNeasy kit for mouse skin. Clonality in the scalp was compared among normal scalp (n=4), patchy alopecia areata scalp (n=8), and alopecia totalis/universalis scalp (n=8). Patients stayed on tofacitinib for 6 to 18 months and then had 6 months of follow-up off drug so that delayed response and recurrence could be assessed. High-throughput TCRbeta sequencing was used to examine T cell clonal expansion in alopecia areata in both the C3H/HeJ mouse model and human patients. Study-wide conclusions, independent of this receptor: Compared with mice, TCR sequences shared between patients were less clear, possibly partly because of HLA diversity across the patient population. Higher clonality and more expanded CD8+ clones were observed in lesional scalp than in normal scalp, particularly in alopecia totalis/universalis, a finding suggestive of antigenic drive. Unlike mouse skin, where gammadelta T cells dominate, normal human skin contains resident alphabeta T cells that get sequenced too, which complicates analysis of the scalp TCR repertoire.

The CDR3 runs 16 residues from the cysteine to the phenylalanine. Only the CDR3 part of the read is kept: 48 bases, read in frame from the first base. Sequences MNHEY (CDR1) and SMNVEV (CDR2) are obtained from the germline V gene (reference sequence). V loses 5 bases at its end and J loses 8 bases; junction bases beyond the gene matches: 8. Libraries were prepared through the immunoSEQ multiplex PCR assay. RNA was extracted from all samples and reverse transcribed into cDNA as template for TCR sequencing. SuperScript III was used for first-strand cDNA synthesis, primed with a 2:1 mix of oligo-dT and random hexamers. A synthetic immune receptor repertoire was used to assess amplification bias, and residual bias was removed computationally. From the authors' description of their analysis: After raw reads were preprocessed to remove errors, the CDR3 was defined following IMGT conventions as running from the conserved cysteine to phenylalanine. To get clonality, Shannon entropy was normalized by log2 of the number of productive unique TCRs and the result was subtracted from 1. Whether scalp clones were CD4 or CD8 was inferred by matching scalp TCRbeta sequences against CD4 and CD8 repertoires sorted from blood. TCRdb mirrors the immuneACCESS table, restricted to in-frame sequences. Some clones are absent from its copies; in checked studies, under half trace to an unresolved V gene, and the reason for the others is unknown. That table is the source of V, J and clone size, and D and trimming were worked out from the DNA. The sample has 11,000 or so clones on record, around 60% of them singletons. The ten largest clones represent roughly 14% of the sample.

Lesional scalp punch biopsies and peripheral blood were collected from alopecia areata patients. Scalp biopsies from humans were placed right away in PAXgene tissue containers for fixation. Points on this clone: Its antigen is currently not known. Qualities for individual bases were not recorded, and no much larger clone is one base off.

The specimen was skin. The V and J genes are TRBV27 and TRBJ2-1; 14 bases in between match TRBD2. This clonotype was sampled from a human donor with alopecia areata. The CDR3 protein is CASSPGLAGVGDEQFF. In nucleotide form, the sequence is TGTGCCAGCAGTCCGGGACTAGCGGGAGTAGGAGATGAGCAGTTCTTC.